These T cell receptor beta chains were read from a single sample in a study of blood T cells in healthy people across ages. MiXCR, applied by TCRdb to the 5' RACE reads, yields one record per CDR3 protein. The sample holds about 580,000 distinct CDR3 sequences; under 55% are singletons and the top ten take around 24%. Sequencing used blood. The source of these receptors is a man older than 75 in good health. Both conserved end residues are part of each CDR3.

>TRBV7-8|TRBJ2-5
CASTWTVYQETQYF
>TRBV5-1|TRBJ1-1
CASSLGRGGVNTKAFF
>TRBV6-1|TRBJ2-5
CASSKGPGLAGKQETQYF
>TRBV7-2|TRBJ2-7
CASSPSLDEQYF
>TRBV4-3|TRBJ2-5
CASSQHVTGSETQYF
>TRBV7-9|TRBJ1-6
CASSLPGTASPLHF
>TRBV7-2|TRBJ1-2
CASSPQLGNNYGYTF
>TRBV2|TRBJ2-7
CASTTHIGKQYF
>TRBV20-1|TRBJ1-1
CSARRLRGGLWNTEAFF
>TRBV9|TRBJ1-1
CASSVAWDRGEAFF
>TRBV3-1|TRBJ1-4
CASSQEASVREKLFF
>TRBV28|TRBJ1-2
CASSPSLLNYGYTF
>TRBV9|TRBJ2-3
CASSVEAHLDALDTQYF
>TRBV7-2|TRBJ2-1
CASSPVAVRHEQFF
>TRBV27|TRBJ2-1
CASSPDRNPYNEQFF
>TRBV15|TRBJ2-7
CATSRVGTGSSYEQYF
>TRBV20-1|NA
CSGRDIPGREQYF
>TRBV24-1|TRBJ1-5
CATSDPGPNQPQHF
>TRBV2|TRBJ2-7
CASSAAWSQTYEQYF
>TRBV3-1|TRBJ2-1
CASSHDRNRANEQFF
>TRBV24-1|NA
CATSETGIAGEQYF
>TRBV29-1|TRBJ2-4
CSVASDTVNIQYF
>TRBV4-2|TRBJ2-7
CASSRPPGGSFNSYEQYF